The 27 T cell receptor beta chains presented below share a single source sample, sequenced in a study of blood T cells in healthy people across ages. The use of a sample-barcoded 5' primer and a J-beta primer mix characterized a second PCR of about 7 to 12 cycles. TCRdb redid the calling of the 5' RACE reads with MiXCR, one entry per CDR3 protein. Of fewer than 1,000,000 distinct CDR3 sequences in the sample, about 42% are singletons; the top ten hold around 21%. The sample comprised blood. The receptors here all came from a man aged 55 to 70 in good health.

The V and J genes are TRBV12-3 or TRBV12-4 and TRBJ2-1; 8 bases match TRBD2. V lost 5 bases to trimming and J lost 6 bases; unmatched junction nucleotides: 9. The CDR3 extends over 15 amino acids. CDR3 nucleotides: TGTGCCAGCAGTGGAGCGGGGGTGCTTTTCAATGAGCAGTTCTTC. Protein product: CASSGAGVLFNEQFF.

This clonotype showed up just a few times. The V call is TRBV7-2, the J call TRBJ2-3; D possibly corresponds to TRBD2 (5 bases). The CDR3 spans 14 residues. Germline V gene data show CDR1 as SGHTA and CDR2 as FQGNSA. Trimming left V 2 bases short and J 4 bases short, with 10 bases between. In nucleotides, the CDR3 is TGTGCCAGCAGCTTAACTAGTAACGCAGATACGCAGTATTTT. Translating gives CASSLTSNADTQYF. Full variable domain (outside the CDR3, taken from reference TRBV7-2 and TRBJ2-3): GAGVSQSPSNKVTEKGKDVELRCDPISGHTALYWYRQSLGQGLEFLIYFQGNSAPDKSGLPSDRFSAERTGGSVSTLTIQRTQQEDSAVYLCASSLTSNADTQYFGPGTRLTVL.

The rearrangement uses TRBV4-3 and TRBJ2-5; 7 positions agree with TRBD1. Germline V gene sequence: CDR1 LGHNA, CDR2 YSLEER. With 4 bases clipped from V and 0 bases from J, the junction kept 5 bases outside the gene matches. The CDR3 is 15 amino acids. CDR3 DNA sequence: TGCGCCAGCAGCCCCCAGGGACAGAACCAAGAGACCCAGTACTTC. Protein: CASSPQGQNQETQYF.

This clonotype turned up a few times. The chain carries TRBV4-3 and TRBJ1-1; no clear D. V was cut by 3 bases and J by 1 base, with 12 bases left in between. Germline-derived CDR1 and CDR2 are LGHNA and YSLEER. CDR3 size: 15 residues. Here the CDR3 DNA reads TGCGCCAGCAGCCAGCGTTCGGACGGGAACACTGAAGCTTTCTTT. Amino acid sequence: CASSQRSDGNTEAFF.

CDR3 bases: TGCGCCAGCAGCCAAGATTGGCGGGGAGTGGGTGGGCAGTACTTC. Translated, it gives CASSQDWRGVGGQYF. The V call is TRBV4-3, the J call TRBJ2-5; a weak D match, TRBD2 (6 bases). This CDR3 region has 15 residues. Deletions cut 0 bases from V and 11 bases from J, with 19 bases between. CDR1 and CDR2 from the germline V gene are LGHNA and YSLEER.

The CDR3 spells CSASERGFPSSYNEQFF. The DNA of the CDR3 is TGCAGTGCTAGTGAGCGGGGGTTCCCGAGCTCCTACAATGAGCAGTTCTTC. The rearrangement uses TRBV20-1 and TRBJ2-1; 8 positions match TRBD2. Germline V gene data show CDR1 as DFQATT and CDR2 as SNEGSKA (reference sequence). V was pared by 3 bases and J by 0 bases, with 10 bases of the junction left unmatched. CDR3 size: 17 residues.

The chain joins TRBV7-9 to TRBJ1-2, with D possibly TRBD1 on 6 matching bases. This CDR3 is 14 amino acids long. V was trimmed by 0 bases and J by 8 bases, leaving 13 bases between them. From germline, CDR1 is SEHNR and CDR2 FQNEAQ (reference sequence). Written as DNA, the CDR3 is TGTGCCAGCAGCTTAGCAGGGGGGTCGGAAGGCTACACCTTC. Translated: CASSLAGGSEGYTF.

The rearrangement uses TRBV20-1 and TRBJ2-7, with D perhaps TRBD2 (7 bases). Germline V gene sequence: CDR1 DFQATT, CDR2 SNEGSKA (reference sequence). Trimming took off 0 bases at V and 4 bases at J, with 16 bases between the two ends. This CDR3 contains 15 residues. The CDR3 spells CSARDRRGGHYEQYF. The CDR3 DNA follows: TGCAGTGCTAGAGATCGAAGGGGGGGGCATTACGAGCAGTACTTC.

This clonotype has a handful of counts. This chain connects TRBV6-2 or TRBV6-3 to TRBJ2-1; the D gene is possibly TRBD1 (5 bases). The CDR3 has 14 amino acids. The germline gives CDR1 MNHEY, CDR2 SVGEGT. Between the trimmed V and J ends, which lost 5 bases and 4 bases, there was a span of 12 bases. The CDR3 DNA is TGTGCCAGCAGTCACTTGACAGAGTACAATGAGCAGTTCTTC. Its protein is CASSHLTEYNEQFF.

This chain links TRBV9 with TRBJ1-4; possibly TRBD1 for D (5 bases). The germline gives CDR1 SGDLS, CDR2 YYNGEE. This CDR3 spans 14 amino acids. V lost 0 bases and J 6 bases, leaving 9 bases between the germline ends. The CDR3 nucleotides read TGTGCCAGCAGCGTAGCCCAGGGAGATGAAAAACTGTTTTTT. This gives the protein CASSVAQGDEKLFF.

The chain is built from TRBV20-1 and TRBJ2-7; D gene uncertain. The CDR3 runs 12 residues. Per germline, CDR1 DFQATT and CDR2 SNEGSKA (reference sequence). Trimming removed 6 bases from V and 4 bases from J, with 13 bases in between. CDR3 amino acids: CSAGAGWYEQYF. Here the CDR3 DNA reads TGCAGTGCAGGTGCCGGGTGGTACGAGCAGTACTTC.

The table lists this clonotype with a few counts. This chain links TRBV7-6 with TRBJ1-1, with TRBD1 identical over 7 bases. With 5 bases clipped from V and 1 base from J, the junction kept 7 bases outside the gene matches. The CDR3 is 15 residues long. Germline V lookup: CDR1 SGHVS, CDR2 FNYEAQ. The CDR3 DNA reads as TGTGCCAGCAGCGCACGACAGGGCAGGAACACTGAAGCTTTCTTT. Its protein is CASSARQGRNTEAFF.

This clonotype occurred a few times. The CDR3 loop is CASSQEGGGRLYF. The CDR3 DNA follows: TGTGCCAGCAGCCAAGAAGGAGGGGGCCGATTGTACTTC. The V and J genes are TRBV4-2 and TRBJ2-5, with D possibly TRBD1 on 7 matching bases. CDR1 and CDR2 (germline): LGHNA, YNFKEQ. The CDR3 extends over 13 amino acids. Trimming pared 0 bases from V and 13 bases from J, leaving 15 bases between.

This clonotype was seen only once. A much more abundant neighbour one base away suggests this may be a read error. The V call is TRBV5-1, the J call TRBJ1-1; D uncertain. Germline lookup yields CDR1 SGHRS and CDR2 YFSETQ. The CDR3 has 13 amino acids. CDR3 sequence reads: CAGSFGTNTEAFF. Written as DNA, the CDR3 is TGCGCCGGCAGCTTTGGAACAAACACTGAAGCTTTCTTT.

J is TRBJ2-7 and V is TRBV7-2, with a possible D match to TRBD1 (5 bases). CDR3 length: 15 amino acids. CDR1 and CDR2 (germline): SGHTA, FQGNSA. V was clipped by 1 base and J by 1 base, with 11 bases between them. The CDR3 protein is CASSLVQGGSYEQYF. The CDR3 nucleotides read TGTGCCAGCAGCTTAGTGCAGGGCGGTTCCTACGAGCAGTACTTC. Full variable domain (remainder filled in from reference TRBV7-2 and TRBJ2-7): GAGVSQSPSNKVTEKGKDVELRCDPISGHTALYWYRQSLGQGLEFLIYFQGNSAPDKSGLPSDRFSAERTGGSVSTLTIQRTQQEDSAVYLCASSLVQGGSYEQYFGPGTRLTVT.

J is TRBJ1-1 and V is TRBV20-1; possible D gene TRBD1, 6 bases. Germline lookup yields CDR1 DFQATT and CDR2 SNEGSKA (reference sequence). Trimming pared 1 base from V and 6 bases from J, leaving 21 bases between. This CDR3 region has 16 residues. CDR3: CSARAQGENFLAEAFF. CDR3 nucleotide sequence: TGCAGTGCTAGAGCACAGGGAGAGAATTTCCTTGCTGAAGCTTTCTTT.

The V gene is TRBV20-1, the J gene TRBJ1-4; no definite D call. Germline V gives CDR1 DFQATT, CDR2 SNEGSKA (reference sequence). This CDR3 comprises 15 residues. Trimming took 2 bases from V and 8 from J, leaving 18 bases between them. The CDR3 DNA reads as TGCAGTGCTAGATCTGGACCTCGCTCTCTCGAAAAACTGTTTTTT. Translation gives CSARSGPRSLEKLFF.

In its sample, this clonotype was seen a few times. The chain links TRBV12-3 or TRBV12-4 to TRBJ2-2; TRBD1 matches at 8 bases. This CDR3 is 15 amino acids long. V lost 6 bases to trimming and J lost 2 bases; unmatched junction nucleotides: 5. The CDR3 region is CASSPDRVNTGELFF. The CDR3 DNA reads as TGTGCCAGCAGCCCGGACAGGGTTAACACCGGGGAGCTGTTTTTT.

The J gene is TRBJ2-3, the V gene TRBV20-1; 9 nucleotides line up with TRBD1. There are 15 residues in the CDR3. After removal of 5 bases from V and 2 bases from J, the junction contained 8 bases not matched to a gene. Germline CDR1 is DFQATT and CDR2 is SNEGSKA (reference sequence). CDR3 protein: CSAEEGTGTTDTQYF. The CDR3 DNA reads as TGCAGTGCTGAAGAAGGGACAGGGACCACAGATACGCAGTATTTT.

This rearrangement joins TRBV4-1 to TRBJ1-2, with 9 bases matching TRBD1. The trim removed 1 base at V and 2 bases at J, leaving 5 bases unmatched. There are 16 residues in the CDR3. The germline V gene has CDR1 MGHRA and CDR2 YSYEKL. The CDR3 DNA sequence: TGCGCCAGCAGCCAAGGACCGACAGGGGGGAACTATGGCTACACCTTC. Translation: CASSQGPTGGNYGYTF.

This clonotype was seen ten or more times. The V and J genes are TRBV5-5 and TRBJ2-6; TRBD1 is a possible D gene (6 bases). Germline CDR1 reads SGHKS; CDR2 reads YYEKEE (reference sequence). The CDR3 covers 16 residues. The V end was cut by 3 bases, the J end by 2 bases, with 12 bases between. The CDR3 DNA follows: TGTGCCAGCAGCTGGGGGCTTGTGCCTGGGGCCAACGTCCTGACTTTC. Encoded protein: CASSWGLVPGANVLTF.

The chain links TRBV7-2 to TRBJ1-1, with 8 bases identical to TRBD1. The germline V gene encodes CDR1 SGHTA and CDR2 FQGNSA. Losses at the gene ends were 4 bases for V and 11 bases for J; bases not matched to a gene: 9. This CDR3 has 13 amino acids. For the CDR3, the DNA is TGTGCCAGCAGCTCGACAGGGGCGCTAGGGGCTTTCTTT. Amino acid sequence: CASSSTGALGAFF.

In the case of this clonotype: At one end, the junction sequence differs from germline, possibly due to a read error. The J gene is TRBJ2-5, the V gene TRBV18; D not resolved. The CDR3 covers 12 residues. The germline V gene encodes CDR1 KGHSH and CDR2 LQKENI. The CDR3 reads CASAPPRETQYF. CDR3 DNA: TGTGCCAGCGCACCACCAAGGGAGACCCAGTACTTC.

Only a few counts were recorded for this clonotype. V and J are TRBV4-3 and TRBJ2-1; 7 bases are shared with TRBD1. Trimming cost V 1 base and J 5 bases; bases outside gene matches: 8. CDR1 LGHNA and CDR2 YSLEER come from the germline V gene. The CDR3 has 16 amino acids. CDR3 sequence reads: CASSQGDRARHNEQFF. CDR3 in DNA: TGCGCCAGCAGCCAAGGCGACAGGGCTAGGCACAATGAGCAGTTCTTC.

The chain recombines TRBV28 with TRBJ2-5; TRBD2 matches 9 bases. CDR3 length: 14 amino acids. J gave up 7 bases and V 5 bases, and 8 bases lay outside the gene matches. Germline lookup yields CDR1 MDHEN and CDR2 SYDVKM. The CDR3 loop reads CASSPQAGGVTQYF. The DNA of the CDR3 is TGTGCCAGCAGTCCCCAGGCGGGAGGGGTGACCCAGTACTTC.

The genes are TRBV19 and TRBJ2-7; 9 bases align to TRBD1. Trimming at V came to 4 bases and at J to 2 bases, leaving 6 bases not matched to a gene. The CDR3 consists of 15 residues. Per the germline V gene, CDR1 is LNHDA and CDR2 is SQIVND (reference sequence). The CDR3 loop is CASSTDRGSTYEQYF. In DNA form, the CDR3 reads TGTGCCAGTAGTACCGACAGGGGGTCTACCTACGAGCAGTACTTC. The full variable domain, with the rest looked up from reference TRBV19 and TRBJ2-7, is DGGITQSPKYLFRKEGQNVTLSCEQNLNHDAMYWYRQDPGQGLRLIYYSQIVNDFQKGDIAEGYSVSREKKESFPLTVTSAQKNPTAFYLCASSTDRGSTYEQYFGPGTRLTVT.

The rearrangement links TRBV7-3 to TRBJ1-1; D is ambiguous. Trimming took 0 bases from V and 12 from J, leaving 14 bases between them. Germline CDR1 SGHTA, CDR2 FQGTGA. The CDR3 consists of 13 residues. In DNA, the CDR3 is TGTGCCAGCAGCTTAACCCCCCAAAAACACCCTTTCTTT. Translating it yields CASSLTPQKHPFF.